This entry describes one T cell receptor (beta chain). The authors loaded around 220 ng DNA, approximately 30,000 T cell genomes, into sorted-subset replicate PCRs. Profiled with immunoSEQ multiplex PCR; TCRdb holds only in-frame clones, not every one. The data show 95,000 to 120,000 clones, around 68% seen once. This record comes from a study of shared clonotypes between healthy human individuals. With V trimmed by 6 bases and J by 4 bases, 5 bases remained unmatched. This CDR3 contains 14 residues. The germline CDR1 and CDR2 sequences are LNHDA and SQIVND (reference sequence). This clonotype was obtained from a woman aged 30 to 39 in good health. The gene calls are TRBV19 and TRBJ2-1, with 8 bases lining up with TRBD2. The material sequenced was memory CD8+ T cells sorted from blood. The subset is: CD45RO+ cells pooled with CCR7-negative TemRA cells. The CDR3 region is CASSPSGFYNEQFF. The CDR3 DNA is TGTGCCAGTAGCCCTAGCGGGTTTTACAATGAGCAGTTCTTC.